The clone carrying this T cell receptor (beta chain) was recorded a few times. Its antigen is unidentified. The data were produced by immunoSEQ multiplex PCR, yet TCRdb's version contains in-frame clones alone and is incomplete. Seen here are about 80,000 clones, 70% to 90% observed once, and the top ten hold 1.5% to 2%. These data originate in a study of OX40 agonist ivuxolimab in advanced cancers. Overall study results and limits: Expanded clones were, on average, more numerous in CD8+ T cells than in CD4+.

The TCR originated in an adult with an advanced solid tumor such as melanoma, head and neck, liver or kidney cancer. The sample here was CD4+ or CD8+ T cells sorted from blood, taken in a trial of the OX40 agonist ivuxolimab.

In DNA, the CDR3 is TGCGCCAGCTCCGTACAGGAAAACTATGGCTACACCTTC. This encodes CASSVQENYGYTF. This chain connects TRBV4-1 to TRBJ1-2, with a tentative D call TRBD1 (5 bases). The CDR3 has 13 amino acids. V lost 8 bases, J lost 2 bases, and 12 bases lay in between. CDR1 MGHRA and CDR2 YSYEKL come from the germline V gene.